The following is a T cell receptor beta chain sequence with its context. The target antigen is unknown. Germline CDR1 and CDR2: SGDLS and YYNGEE. The CDR3 length is 17 residues. V shed 0 bases and J shed 2 bases, with 16 bases lying between them. These data originate in a study of T-cell memory formation after mild COVID-19. TCRdb processed the 5' RACE reads anew with MiXCR; each CDR3 protein has one entry. The table records 84,000 or so distinct CDR3 sequences, 11% to 15% of them present only once. General observations from the study: Among contracting clones, CD4+ were mainly CM/EM and CD8+ enriched in EMRA. Day 15 to 85 contracting clones showed balanced CD4/CD8; day 15 to 37 expanders favored CD4+. There were some responding clones in pre-infection memory, which suggested that cross-reactive memory had joined.

The sequenced sample was PBMCs or a T cell subset sorted from them (not recorded which). The receptor was derived from an adult woman who had mild COVID-19 (a few samples of this study predate the infection). Cell type and time point are not known. The chain employs TRBV9 and TRBJ2-3, with D perhaps matching TRBD1 (6 bases). CDR3 bases: TGTGCCAGCAGCGTAGAGGGAACGACAGGTGTCACAGATACGCAGTATTTT. Its translation is CASSVEGTTGVTDTQYF.